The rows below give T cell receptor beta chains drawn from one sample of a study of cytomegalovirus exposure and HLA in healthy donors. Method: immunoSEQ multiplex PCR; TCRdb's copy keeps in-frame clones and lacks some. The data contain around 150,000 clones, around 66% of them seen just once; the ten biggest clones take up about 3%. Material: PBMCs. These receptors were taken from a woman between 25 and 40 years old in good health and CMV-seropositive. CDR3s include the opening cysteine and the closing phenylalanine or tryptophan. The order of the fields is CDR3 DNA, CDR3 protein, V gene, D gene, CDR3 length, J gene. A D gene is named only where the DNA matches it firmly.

CDR3nt: TGCGCCAGCAGCCTGGGGACAGGGCCGGGGGGCACTGAAGCTTTCTTT
CDR3aa: CASSLGTGPGGTEAFF
v_gene: TRBV5-1
d_gene: TRBD1
len: 16
j_gene: TRBJ1-1

CDR3nt: TGTGCCAGCAGCTTAGGGGGGGCTCGGGACAGGAAAACTGAAGCTTTCTTT
CDR3aa: CASSLGGARDRKTEAFF
v_gene: TRBV11-1
d_gene: TRBD1
len: 17
j_gene: TRBJ1-1

CDR3nt: TGTGCCAGCTCACCACTTCTCCTACGTTCCGGTGAGCAGTTCTTC
CDR3aa: CASSPLLLRSGEQFF
v_gene: TRBV18
d_gene: -
len: 15
j_gene: TRBJ2-1

CDR3nt: TGTGCCTGGAGAGGGGCTTGGGACACTGAAGCTTTCTTT
CDR3aa: CAWRGAWDTEAFF
v_gene: TRBV30
d_gene: -
len: 13
j_gene: TRBJ1-1

CDR3nt: TGCGCCAGCAGCTTGGCCGGCCTAGCGGATCTTTCCTACGAGCAGTACTTC
CDR3aa: CASSLAGLADLSYEQYF
v_gene: TRBV5-1
d_gene: TRBD2
len: 17
j_gene: TRBJ2-7

CDR3nt: TGTGCCAGTAAGATGGGCGAATATCAGCCCCAGCATTTT
CDR3aa: CASKMGEYQPQHF
v_gene: TRBV19
d_gene: -
len: 13
j_gene: TRBJ1-5

CDR3nt: TGCAGCGTTTCGACAGAAGCCATCTATGGCTACACCTTC
CDR3aa: CSVSTEAIYGYTF
v_gene: TRBV29-1
d_gene: -
len: 13
j_gene: TRBJ1-2

CDR3nt: TGTGCCAGCAGTTACTCGGGACACCAGCTTTTTGGCTACACCTTC
CDR3aa: CASSYSGHQLFGYTF
v_gene: TRBV6-5
d_gene: -
len: 15
j_gene: TRBJ1-2

CDR3nt: TGCGCCAGCAACTTCCCTACAGGGCTGGCTAATGAAAAACTGTTTTTT
CDR3aa: CASNFPTGLANEKLFF
v_gene: TRBV4-1
d_gene: -
len: 16
j_gene: TRBJ1-4

CDR3nt: TGTGCCAGCTCGTCGACTAGCGGACCAGAGACCCAGTACTTC
CDR3aa: CASSSTSGPETQYF
v_gene: TRBV18
d_gene: TRBD2
len: 14
j_gene: TRBJ2-5

CDR3nt: TGTGCCAGCAGCGACGGGACTAGGGGTGAGACCCAGTACTTC
CDR3aa: CASSDGTRGETQYF
v_gene: TRBV7-9
d_gene: TRBD2
len: 14
j_gene: TRBJ2-5

CDR3nt: TGTGCCAGCAGTTCCCCCTCGGCGGGGGGGCGAGAGACCCAGTACTTC
CDR3aa: CASSSPSAGGRETQYF
v_gene: TRBV28
d_gene: TRBD2
len: 16
j_gene: TRBJ2-5

CDR3nt: TGTGCCAGCAGTGAAGCAGGAGGGGCGGGCGGGGAGCTGTTTTTT
CDR3aa: CASSEAGGAGGELFF
v_gene: TRBV2
d_gene: -
len: 15
j_gene: TRBJ2-2